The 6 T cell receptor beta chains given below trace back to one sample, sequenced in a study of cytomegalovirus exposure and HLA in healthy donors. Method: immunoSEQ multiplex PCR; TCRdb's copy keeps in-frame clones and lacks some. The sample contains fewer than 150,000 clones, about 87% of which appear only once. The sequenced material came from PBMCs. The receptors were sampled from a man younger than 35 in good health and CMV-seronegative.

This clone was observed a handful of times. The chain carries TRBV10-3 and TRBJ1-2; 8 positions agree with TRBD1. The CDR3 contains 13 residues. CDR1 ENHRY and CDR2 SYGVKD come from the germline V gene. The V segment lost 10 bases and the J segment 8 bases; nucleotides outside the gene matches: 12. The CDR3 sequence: CATGDRTLLGYTF. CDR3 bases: TGTGCCACCGGGGACAGGACATTATTGGGCTACACCTTC.

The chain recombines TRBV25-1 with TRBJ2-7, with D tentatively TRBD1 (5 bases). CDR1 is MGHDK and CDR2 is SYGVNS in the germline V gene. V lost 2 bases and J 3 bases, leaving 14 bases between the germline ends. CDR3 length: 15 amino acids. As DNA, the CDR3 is TGTGCCAGCAGTGAAGGGCAGGGTAACTACTACGAGCAGTACTTC. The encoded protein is CASSEGQGNYYEQYF.

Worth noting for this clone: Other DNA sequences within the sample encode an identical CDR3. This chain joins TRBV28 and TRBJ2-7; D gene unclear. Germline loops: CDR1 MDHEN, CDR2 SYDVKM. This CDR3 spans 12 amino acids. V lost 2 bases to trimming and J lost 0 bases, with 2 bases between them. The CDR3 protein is CASSLRSYEQYF. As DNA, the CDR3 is TGTGCCAGCAGTTTACGCTCCTACGAGCAGTACTTC.

The CDR3 nucleotides read TGTGCCAGCAGCTTAGACAGCTACAATGAGCAGTTCTTC. It specifies CASSLDSYNEQFF. The V gene is TRBV13, the J gene TRBJ2-1; D is unclear. V was trimmed by 1 base and J by 3 bases, leaving 4 bases between them. Germline V CDR1 and CDR2: PRHDT, FYEKMQ (reference sequence). The CDR3 consists of 13 residues.

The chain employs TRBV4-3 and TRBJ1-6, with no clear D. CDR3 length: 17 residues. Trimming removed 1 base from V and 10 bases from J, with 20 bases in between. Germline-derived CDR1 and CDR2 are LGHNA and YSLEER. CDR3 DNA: TGCGCCAGCAGCCAAGGCAACCTCAGAGACACAAAGTCACCCCTCCACTTT. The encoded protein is CASSQGNLRDTKSPLHF.

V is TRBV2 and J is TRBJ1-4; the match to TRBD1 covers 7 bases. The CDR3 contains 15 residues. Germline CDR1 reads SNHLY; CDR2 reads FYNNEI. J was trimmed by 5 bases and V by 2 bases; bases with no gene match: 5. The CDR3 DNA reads TGTGCCAGCAGTGAATTGGGGACAGCGAATGAAAAACTGTTTTTT. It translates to CASSELGTANEKLFF.